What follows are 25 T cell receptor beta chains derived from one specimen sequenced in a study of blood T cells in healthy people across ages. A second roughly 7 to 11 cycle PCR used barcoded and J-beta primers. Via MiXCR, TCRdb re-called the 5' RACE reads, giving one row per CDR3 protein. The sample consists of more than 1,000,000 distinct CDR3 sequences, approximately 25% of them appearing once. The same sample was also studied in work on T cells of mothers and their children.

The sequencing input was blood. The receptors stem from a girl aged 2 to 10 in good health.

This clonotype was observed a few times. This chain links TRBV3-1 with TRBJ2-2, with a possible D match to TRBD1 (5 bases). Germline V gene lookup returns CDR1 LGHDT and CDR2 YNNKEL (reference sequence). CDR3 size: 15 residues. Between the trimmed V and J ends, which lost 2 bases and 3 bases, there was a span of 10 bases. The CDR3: CASSQPDSYTGELFF. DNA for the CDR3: TGTGCCAGCAGCCAACCCGACAGTTACACCGGGGAGCTGTTTTTT.

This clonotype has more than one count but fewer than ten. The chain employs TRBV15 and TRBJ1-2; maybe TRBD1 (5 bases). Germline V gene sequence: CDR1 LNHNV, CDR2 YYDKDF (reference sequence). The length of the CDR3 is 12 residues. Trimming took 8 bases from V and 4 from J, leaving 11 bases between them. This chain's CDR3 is CATWGEVYGYTF. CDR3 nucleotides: TGTGCCACCTGGGGCGAAGTCTATGGCTACACCTTC.

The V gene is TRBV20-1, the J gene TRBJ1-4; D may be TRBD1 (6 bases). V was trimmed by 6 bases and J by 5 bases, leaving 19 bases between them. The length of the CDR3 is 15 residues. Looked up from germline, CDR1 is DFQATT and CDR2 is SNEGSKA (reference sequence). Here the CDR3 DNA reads TGCAGTGCGGGACGTCCCCAAAGGGGGAATGAAAAACTGTTTTTT. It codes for CSAGRPQRGNEKLFF.

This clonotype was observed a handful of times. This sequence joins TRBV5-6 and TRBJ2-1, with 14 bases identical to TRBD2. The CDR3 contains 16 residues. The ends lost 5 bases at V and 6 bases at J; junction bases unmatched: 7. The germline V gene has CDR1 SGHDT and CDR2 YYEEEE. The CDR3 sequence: CASRDSTSGGGNEQFF. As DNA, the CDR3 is TGTGCCAGCAGGGATTCGACTAGCGGGGGGGGCAATGAGCAGTTCTTC.

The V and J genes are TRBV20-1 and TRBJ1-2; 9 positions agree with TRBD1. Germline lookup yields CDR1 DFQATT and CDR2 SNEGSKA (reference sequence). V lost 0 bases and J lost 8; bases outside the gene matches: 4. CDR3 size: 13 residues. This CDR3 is CSARDPDRGGYTF. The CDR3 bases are TGCAGTGCTAGAGATCCCGACAGGGGGGGCTACACCTTC.

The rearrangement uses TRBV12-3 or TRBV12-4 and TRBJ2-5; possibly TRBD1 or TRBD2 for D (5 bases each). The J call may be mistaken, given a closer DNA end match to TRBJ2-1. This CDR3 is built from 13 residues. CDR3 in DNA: TGTGCCAGCAGTCCATGGGGGACCAGTGAGCAGTTCTTC. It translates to CASSPWGTSEQFF.

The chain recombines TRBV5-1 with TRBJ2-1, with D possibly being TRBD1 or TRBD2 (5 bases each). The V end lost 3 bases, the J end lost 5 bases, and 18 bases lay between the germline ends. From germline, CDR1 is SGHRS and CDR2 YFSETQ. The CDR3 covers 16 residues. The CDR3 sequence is CASSWSRDGTHNEQFF. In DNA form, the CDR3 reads TGCGCCAGCAGCTGGTCCCGGGACGGCACCCACAATGAGCAGTTCTTC.

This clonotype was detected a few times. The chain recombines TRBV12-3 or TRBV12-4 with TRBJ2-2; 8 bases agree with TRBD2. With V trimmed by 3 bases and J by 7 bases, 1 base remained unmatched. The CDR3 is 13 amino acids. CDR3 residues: CASSFSGVGELFF. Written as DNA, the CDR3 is TGTGCCAGCAGTTTTAGCGGGGTCGGGGAGCTGTTTTTT.

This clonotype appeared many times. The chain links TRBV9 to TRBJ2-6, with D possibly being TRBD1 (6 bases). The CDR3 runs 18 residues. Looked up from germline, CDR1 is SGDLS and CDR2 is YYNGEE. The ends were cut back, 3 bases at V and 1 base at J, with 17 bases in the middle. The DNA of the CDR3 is TGTGCCAGCAGCGGACACAGGGACGTTGGGTCTGGGGCCAACGTCCTGACTTTC. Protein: CASSGHRDVGSGANVLTF.

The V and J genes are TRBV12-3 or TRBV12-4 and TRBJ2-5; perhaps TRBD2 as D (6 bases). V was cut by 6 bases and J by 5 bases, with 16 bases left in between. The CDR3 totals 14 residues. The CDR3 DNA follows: TGTGCCAGCAGCTCAACTTCGGAGGGGGAGACCCAGTACTTC. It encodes CASSSTSEGETQYF.

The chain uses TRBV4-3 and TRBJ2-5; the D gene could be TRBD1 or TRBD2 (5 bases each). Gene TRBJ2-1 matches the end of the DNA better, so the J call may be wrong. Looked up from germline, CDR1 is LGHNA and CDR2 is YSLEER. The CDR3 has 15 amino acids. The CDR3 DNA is TGCGCCAGCAGCCAAGACCGGTGGGGGATTGGTGAGCAGTTCTTC. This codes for CASSQDRWGIGEQFF.

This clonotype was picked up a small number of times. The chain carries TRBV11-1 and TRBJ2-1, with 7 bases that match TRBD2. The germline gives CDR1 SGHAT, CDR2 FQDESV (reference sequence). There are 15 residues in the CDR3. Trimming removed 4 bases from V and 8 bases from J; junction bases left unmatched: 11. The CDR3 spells CASSSSRSAGDEQFF. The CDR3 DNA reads TGTGCCAGCAGCTCCAGCCGCTCGGCGGGAGATGAGCAGTTCTTC.

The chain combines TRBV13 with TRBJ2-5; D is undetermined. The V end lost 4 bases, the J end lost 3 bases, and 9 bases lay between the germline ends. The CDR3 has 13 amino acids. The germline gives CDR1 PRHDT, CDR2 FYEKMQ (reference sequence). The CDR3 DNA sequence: TGTGCCAGCAGCTCTAGATTGAAAGAGACCCAGTACTTC. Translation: CASSSRLKETQYF.

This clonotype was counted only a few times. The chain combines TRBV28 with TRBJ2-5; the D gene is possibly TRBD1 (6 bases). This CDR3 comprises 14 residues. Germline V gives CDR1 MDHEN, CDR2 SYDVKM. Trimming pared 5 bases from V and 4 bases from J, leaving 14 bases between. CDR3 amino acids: CASSAGVAGETQYF. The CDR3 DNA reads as TGTGCCAGCAGTGCAGGGGTGGCGGGAGAGACCCAGTACTTC.

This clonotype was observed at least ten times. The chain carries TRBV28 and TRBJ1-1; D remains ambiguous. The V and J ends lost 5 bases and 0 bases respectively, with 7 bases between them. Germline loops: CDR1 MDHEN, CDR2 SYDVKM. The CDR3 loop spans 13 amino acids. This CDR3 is CASSLTMNTEAFF. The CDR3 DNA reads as TGTGCCAGCAGTCTCACCATGAACACTGAAGCTTTCTTT.

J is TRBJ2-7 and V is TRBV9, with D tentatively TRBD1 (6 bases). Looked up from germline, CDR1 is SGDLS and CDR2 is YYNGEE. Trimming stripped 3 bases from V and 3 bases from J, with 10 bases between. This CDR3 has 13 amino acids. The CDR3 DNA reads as TGTGCCAGCAGCGACGGACAGTTCTACGAGCAGTACTTC. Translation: CASSDGQFYEQYF.

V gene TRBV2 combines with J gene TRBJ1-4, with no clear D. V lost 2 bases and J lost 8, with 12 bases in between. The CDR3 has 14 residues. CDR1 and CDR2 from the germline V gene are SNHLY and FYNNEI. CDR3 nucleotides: TGTGCCAGCAGTGAAAGTGGATTCGGGGAAAAACTGTTTTTT. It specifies CASSESGFGEKLFF.

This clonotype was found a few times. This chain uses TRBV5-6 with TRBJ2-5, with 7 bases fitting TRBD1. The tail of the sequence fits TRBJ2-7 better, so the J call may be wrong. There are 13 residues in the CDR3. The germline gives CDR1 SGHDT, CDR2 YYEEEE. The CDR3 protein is CASSSTGVYEQYF. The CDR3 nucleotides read TGTGCCAGCAGCTCAACAGGGGTCTACGAGCAGTACTTC.

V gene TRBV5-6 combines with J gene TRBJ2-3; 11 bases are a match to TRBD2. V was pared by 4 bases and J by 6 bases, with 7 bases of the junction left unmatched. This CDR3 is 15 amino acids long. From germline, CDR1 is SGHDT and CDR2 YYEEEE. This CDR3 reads CASSLLAGEVDTQYF. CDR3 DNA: TGTGCCAGCAGCCTACTAGCGGGAGAAGTCGATACGCAGTATTTT.

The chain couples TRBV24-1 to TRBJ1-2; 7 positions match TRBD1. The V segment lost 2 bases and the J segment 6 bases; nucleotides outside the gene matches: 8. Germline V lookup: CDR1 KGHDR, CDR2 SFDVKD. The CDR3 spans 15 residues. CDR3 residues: CATSDSDREHHGYTF. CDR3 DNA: TGTGCCACCAGTGATTCTGACAGGGAGCACCATGGCTACACCTTC.

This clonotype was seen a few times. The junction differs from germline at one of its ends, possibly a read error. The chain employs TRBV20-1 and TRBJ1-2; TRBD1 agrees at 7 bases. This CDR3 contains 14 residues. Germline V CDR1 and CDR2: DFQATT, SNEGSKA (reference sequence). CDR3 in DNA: TGCAGTGCTGGAGGGACAGCAGCTTCGGGGGGCTACATCTTC. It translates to CSAGGTAASGGYIF.

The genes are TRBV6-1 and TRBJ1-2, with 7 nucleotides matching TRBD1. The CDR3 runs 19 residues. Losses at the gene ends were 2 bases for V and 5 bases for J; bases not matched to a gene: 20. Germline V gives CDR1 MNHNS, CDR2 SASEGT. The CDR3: CASSELAGQLQFRRYGYTF. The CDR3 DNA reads TGTGCCAGCAGTGAATTGGCGGGACAGCTTCAATTTCGCCGTTATGGCTACACCTTC.

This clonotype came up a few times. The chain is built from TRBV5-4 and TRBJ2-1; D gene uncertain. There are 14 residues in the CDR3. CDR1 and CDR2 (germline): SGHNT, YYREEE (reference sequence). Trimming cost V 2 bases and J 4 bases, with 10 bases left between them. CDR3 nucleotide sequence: TGTGCCAGCAGCTTTAACGTCGAGTACAATGAGCAGTTCTTC. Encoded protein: CASSFNVEYNEQFF.

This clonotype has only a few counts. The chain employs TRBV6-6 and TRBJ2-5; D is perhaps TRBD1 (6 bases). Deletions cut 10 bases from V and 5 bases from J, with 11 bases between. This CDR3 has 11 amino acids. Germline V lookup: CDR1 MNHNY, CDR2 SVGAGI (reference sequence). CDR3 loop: CAIQGGETQYF. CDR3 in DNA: TGTGCCATACAGGGTGGGGAGACCCAGTACTTC.

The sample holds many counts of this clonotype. CDR3 DNA sequence: TGTGCCAGCAGTGAAGGTATCGGCTACGAGCAGTACTTC. The encoded protein is CASSEGIGYEQYF. This chain uses TRBV2 with TRBJ2-7, with D unclear. This CDR3 is 13 amino acids long. Germline V gives CDR1 SNHLY, CDR2 FYNNEI. The V gene lost 1 base and the J gene lost 3 bases, with 7 bases spanning the gap.